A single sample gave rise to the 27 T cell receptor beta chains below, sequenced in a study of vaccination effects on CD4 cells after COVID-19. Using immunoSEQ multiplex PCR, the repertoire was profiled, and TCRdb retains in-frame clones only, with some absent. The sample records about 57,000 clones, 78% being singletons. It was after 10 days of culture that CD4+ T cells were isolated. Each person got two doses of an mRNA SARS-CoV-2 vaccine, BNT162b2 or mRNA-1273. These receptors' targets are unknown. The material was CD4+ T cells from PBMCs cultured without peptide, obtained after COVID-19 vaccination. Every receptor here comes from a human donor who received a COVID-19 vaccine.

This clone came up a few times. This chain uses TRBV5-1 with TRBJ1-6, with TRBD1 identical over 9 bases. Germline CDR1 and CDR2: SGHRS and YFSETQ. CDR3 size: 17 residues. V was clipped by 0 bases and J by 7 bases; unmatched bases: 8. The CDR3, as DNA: TGCGCCAGCAGCTTGGCCGGGACAGGGATGTCGAATTCACCCCTCCACTTT. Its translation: CASSLAGTGMSNSPLHF. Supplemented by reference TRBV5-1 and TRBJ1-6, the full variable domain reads KAGVTQTPRYLIKTRGQQVTLSCSPISGHRSVSWYQQTPGQGLQFLFEYFSETQRNKGNFPGRFSGRQFSNSRSEMNVSTLELGDSALYLCASSLAGTGMSNSPLHFGNGTRLTVT.

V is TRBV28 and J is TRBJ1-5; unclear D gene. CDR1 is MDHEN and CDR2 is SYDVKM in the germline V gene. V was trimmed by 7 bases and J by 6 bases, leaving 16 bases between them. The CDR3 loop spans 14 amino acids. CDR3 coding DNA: TGTGCCAGCACAACTTATGACGACGGTCAGCCCCAGCATTTT. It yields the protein CASTTYDDGQPQHF.

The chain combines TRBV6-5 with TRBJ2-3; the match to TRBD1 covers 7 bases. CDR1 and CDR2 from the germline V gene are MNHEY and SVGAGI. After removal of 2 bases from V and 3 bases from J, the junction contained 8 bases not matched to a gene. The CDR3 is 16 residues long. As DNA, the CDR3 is TGTGCCAGCAGTTACGACAGGGCGAGGGGGACAGATACGCAGTATTTT. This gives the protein CASSYDRARGTDTQYF.

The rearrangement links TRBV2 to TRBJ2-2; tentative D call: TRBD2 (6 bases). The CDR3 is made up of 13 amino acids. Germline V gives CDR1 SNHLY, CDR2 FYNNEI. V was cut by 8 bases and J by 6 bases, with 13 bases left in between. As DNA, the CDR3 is TGTGCCAGCGGTTGGAGGGAGGCCGGGGAGCTGTTTTTT. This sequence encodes CASGWREAGELFF.

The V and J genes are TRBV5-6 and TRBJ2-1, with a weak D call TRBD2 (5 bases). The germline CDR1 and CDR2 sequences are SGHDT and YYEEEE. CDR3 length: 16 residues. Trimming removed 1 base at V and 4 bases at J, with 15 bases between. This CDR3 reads CASSLMSGTYYNEQFF. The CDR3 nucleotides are TGTGCCAGCAGCTTGATGTCGGGAACCTATTACAATGAGCAGTTCTTC.

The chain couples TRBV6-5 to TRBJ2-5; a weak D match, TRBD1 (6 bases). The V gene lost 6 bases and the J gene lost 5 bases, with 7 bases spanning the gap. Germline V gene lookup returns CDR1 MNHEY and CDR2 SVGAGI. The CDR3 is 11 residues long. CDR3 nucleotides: TGTGCCAGCAGGGGGGCGGAGACCCAGTACTTC. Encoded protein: CASRGAETQYF.

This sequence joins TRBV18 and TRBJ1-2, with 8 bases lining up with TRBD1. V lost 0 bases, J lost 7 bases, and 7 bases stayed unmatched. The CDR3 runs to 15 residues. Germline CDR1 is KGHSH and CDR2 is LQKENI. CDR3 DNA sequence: TGTGCCAGCTCACCACCGTCAGGGGGCGCGCGTGGCTACACCTTC. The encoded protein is CASSPPSGGARGYTF.

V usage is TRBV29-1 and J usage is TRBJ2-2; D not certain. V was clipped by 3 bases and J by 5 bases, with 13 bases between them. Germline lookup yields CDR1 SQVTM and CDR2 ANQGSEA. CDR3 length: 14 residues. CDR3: CSVEARKGTGELFF. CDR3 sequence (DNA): TGCAGCGTTGAGGCCAGGAAGGGAACCGGGGAGCTGTTTTTT.

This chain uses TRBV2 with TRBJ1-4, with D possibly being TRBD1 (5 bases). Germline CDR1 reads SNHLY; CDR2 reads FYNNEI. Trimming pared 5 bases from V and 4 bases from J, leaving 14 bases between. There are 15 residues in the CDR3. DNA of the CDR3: TGTGCCAGCAGTATACGCCCGGGGGATAATGAAAAACTGTTTTTT. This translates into CASSIRPGDNEKLFF.

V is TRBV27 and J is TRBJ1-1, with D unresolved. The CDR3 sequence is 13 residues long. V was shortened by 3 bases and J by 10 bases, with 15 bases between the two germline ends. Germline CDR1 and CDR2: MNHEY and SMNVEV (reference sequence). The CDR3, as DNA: TGTGCCAGCAGTTTTGCCGGGGAAATGACAGCTTTCTTT. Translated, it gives CASSFAGEMTAFF.

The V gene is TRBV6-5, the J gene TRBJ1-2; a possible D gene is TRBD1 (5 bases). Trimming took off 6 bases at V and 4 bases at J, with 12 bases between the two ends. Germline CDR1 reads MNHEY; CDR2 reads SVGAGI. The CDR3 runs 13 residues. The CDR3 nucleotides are TGTGCCAGCAGGCTACAGGATTCCTATGGCTACACCTTC. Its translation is CASRLQDSYGYTF.

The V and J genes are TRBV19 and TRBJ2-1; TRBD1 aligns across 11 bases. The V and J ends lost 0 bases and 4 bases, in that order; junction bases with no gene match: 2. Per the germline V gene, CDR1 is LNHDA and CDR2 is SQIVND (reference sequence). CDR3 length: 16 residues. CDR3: CASSIDGDRGYNEQFF. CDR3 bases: TGTGCCAGTAGTATAGATGGGGACAGGGGGTACAATGAGCAGTTCTTC.

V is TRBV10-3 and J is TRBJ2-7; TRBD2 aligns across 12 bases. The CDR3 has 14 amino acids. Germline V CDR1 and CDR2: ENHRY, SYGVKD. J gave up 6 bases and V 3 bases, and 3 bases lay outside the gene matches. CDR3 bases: TGTGCCATCAGTGAAGGACTAGCGGGAACCGAGCAGTACTTC. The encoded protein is CAISEGLAGTEQYF.

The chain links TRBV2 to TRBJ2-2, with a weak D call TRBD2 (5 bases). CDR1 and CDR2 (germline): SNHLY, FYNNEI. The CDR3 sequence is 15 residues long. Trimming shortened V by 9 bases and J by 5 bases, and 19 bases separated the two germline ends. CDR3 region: CASSTVRGRTGELFF. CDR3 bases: TGTGCCAGTTCCACTGTCAGAGGGCGGACCGGGGAGCTGTTTTTT. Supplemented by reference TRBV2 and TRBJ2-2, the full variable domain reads EPEVTQTPSHQVTQMGQEVILRCVPISNHLYFYWYRQILGQKVEFLVSFYNNEISEKSEIFDDQFSVERPDGSNFTLKIRSTKLEDSAMYFCASSTVRGRTGELFFGEGSRLTVL.

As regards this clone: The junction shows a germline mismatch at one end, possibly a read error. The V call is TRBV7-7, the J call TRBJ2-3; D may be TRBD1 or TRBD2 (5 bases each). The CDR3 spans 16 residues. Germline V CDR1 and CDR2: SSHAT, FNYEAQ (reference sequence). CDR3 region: CASSLGAWRSADTQYF. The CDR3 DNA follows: TGTGCTAGCAGCCTAGGGGCCTGGAGGTCTGCGGATACGCAGTATTTT.

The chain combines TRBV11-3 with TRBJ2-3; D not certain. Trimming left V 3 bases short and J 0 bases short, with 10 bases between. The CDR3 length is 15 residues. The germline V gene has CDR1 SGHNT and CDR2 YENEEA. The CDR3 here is CASSLSASSTDTQYF. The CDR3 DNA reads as TGTGCCAGCAGCTTGTCTGCCAGCAGCACAGATACGCAGTATTTT.

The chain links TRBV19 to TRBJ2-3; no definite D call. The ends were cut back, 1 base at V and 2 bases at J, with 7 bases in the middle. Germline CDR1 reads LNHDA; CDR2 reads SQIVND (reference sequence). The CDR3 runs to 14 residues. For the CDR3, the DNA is TGTGCCAGTAGTATAGTACACAACACAGATACGCAGTATTTT. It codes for CASSIVHNTDTQYF.

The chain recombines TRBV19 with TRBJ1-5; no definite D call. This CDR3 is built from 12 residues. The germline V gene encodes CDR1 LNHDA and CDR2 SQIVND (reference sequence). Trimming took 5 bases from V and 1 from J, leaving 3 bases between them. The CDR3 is CASSRSNQPQHF. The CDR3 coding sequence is TGTGCCAGTAGTCGCAGCAATCAGCCCCAGCATTTT.

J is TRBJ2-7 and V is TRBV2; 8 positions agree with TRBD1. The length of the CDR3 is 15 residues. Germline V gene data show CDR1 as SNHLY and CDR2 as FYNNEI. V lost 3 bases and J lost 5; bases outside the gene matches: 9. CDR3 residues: CASSDGRTGTNEQYF. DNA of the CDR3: TGTGCCAGCAGTGATGGGCGGACAGGGACCAACGAGCAGTACTTC.

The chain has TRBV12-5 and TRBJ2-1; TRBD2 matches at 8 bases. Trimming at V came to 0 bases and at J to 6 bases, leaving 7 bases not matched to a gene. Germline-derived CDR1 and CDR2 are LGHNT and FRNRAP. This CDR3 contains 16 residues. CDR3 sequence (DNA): TGTGCTAGTGGTTTGGTACTCGCGGGAGGAGTCAATGAGCAGTTCTTC. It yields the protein CASGLVLAGGVNEQFF.

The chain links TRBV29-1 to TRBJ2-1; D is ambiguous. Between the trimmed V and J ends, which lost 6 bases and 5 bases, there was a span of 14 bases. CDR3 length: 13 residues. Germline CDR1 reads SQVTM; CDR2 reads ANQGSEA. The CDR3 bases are TGCAGCGTGAGCCTGAGTTGGGACAATGAGCAGTTCTTC. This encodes CSVSLSWDNEQFF.

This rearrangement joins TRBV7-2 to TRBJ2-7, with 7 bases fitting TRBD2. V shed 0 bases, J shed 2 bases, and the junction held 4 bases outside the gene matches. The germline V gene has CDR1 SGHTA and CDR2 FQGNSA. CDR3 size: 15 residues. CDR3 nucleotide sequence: TGTGCCAGCAGCTTAGCGGGGGGGGAACCCTACGAGCAGTACTTC. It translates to CASSLAGGEPYEQYF.

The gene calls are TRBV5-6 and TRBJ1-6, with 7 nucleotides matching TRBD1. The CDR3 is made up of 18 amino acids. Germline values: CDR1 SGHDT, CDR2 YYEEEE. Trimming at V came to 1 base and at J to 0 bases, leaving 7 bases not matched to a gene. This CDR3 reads CASSLFGDSNSYNSPLHF. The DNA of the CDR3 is TGTGCCAGCAGCTTGTTCGGGGACAGTAACTCCTATAATTCACCCCTCCACTTT.

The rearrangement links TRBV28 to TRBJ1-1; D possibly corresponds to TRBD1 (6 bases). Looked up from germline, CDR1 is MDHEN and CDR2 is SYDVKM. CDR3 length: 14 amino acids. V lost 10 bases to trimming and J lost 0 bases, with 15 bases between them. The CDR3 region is CATIGGPMNTEAFF. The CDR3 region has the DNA TGTGCCACCATAGGGGGACCGATGAACACTGAAGCTTTCTTT.

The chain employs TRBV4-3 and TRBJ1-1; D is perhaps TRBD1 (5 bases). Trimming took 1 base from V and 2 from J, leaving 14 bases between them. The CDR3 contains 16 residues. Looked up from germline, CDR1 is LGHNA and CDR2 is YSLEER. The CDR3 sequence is CASSQVQGVDNTEAFF. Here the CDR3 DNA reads TGCGCCAGCAGCCAAGTACAAGGGGTGGATAACACTGAAGCTTTCTTT.

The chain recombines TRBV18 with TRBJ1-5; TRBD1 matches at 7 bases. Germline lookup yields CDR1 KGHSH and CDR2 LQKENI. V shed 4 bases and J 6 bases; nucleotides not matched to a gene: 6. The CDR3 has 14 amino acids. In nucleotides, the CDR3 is TGTGCCAGCTCACGCCGACAGGGAACTCAGCCCCAGCATTTT. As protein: CASSRRQGTQPQHF.

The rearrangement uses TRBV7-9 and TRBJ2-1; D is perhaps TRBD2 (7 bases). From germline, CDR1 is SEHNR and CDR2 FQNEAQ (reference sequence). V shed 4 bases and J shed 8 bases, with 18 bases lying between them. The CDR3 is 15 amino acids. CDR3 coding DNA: TGTGCCAGCAGCTCTCTTAGGGGGAGGGGAGATGAGCAGTTCTTC. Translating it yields CASSSLRGRGDEQFF.